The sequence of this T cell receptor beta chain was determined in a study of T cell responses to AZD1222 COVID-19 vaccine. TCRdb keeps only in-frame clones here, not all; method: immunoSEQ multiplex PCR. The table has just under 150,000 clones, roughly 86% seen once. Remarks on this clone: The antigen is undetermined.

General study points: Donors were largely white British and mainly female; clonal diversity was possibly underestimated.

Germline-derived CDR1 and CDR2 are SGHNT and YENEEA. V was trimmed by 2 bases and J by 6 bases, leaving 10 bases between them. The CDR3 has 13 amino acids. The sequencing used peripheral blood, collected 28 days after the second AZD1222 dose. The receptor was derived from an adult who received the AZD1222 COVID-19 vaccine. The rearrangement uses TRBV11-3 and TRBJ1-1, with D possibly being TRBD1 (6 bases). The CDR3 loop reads CASSLPGQPEAFF. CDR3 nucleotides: TGTGCCAGCAGCTTACCCGGACAGCCTGAAGCTTTCTTT. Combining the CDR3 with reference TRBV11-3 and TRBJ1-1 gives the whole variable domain EAGVVQSPRYKIIEKKQPVAFWCNPISGHNTLYWYLQNLGQGPELLIRYENEEAVDDSQLPKDRFSAERLKGVDSTLKIQPAELGDSAVYLCASSLPGQPEAFFGQGTRLTVV.